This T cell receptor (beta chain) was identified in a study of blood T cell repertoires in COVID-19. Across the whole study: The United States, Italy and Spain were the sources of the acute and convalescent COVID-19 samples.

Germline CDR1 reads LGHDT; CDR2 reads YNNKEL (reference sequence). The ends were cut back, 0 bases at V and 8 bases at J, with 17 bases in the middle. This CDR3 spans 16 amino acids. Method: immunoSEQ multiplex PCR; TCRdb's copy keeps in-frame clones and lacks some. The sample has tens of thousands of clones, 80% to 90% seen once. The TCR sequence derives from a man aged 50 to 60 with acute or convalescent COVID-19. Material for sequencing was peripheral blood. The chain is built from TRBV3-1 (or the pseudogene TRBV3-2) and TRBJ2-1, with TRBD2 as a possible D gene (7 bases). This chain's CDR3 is CASSQDGGGSPHEQFF. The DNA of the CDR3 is TGTGCCAGCAGCCAAGACGGGGGCGGGAGTCCCCATGAGCAGTTCTTC.